This TCR beta chain was identified in a study of shared clonotypes between healthy human individuals. Some clones are missing from TCRdb's copy, which holds only in-frame ones; the method was immunoSEQ multiplex PCR. The sample holds roughly 490,000 clones, 76% seen once. This clonotype was obtained from a woman aged 40 to 49 in good health. Some clones in this sample may be carry-over from other donors' samples. The sample was PBMCs.

The CDR3 region is CASREQGATDTQYF. The CDR3, as DNA: TGTGCCAGCAGGGAACAGGGGGCTACAGATACGCAGTATTTT. The chain carries TRBV6-1 and TRBJ2-3; the match to TRBD1 covers 9 bases. This CDR3 has 14 residues. CDR1 MNHNS and CDR2 SASEGT come from the germline V gene. With 6 bases clipped from V and 3 bases from J, the junction kept 4 bases outside the gene matches.